The rows below give T cell receptor beta chains drawn from one sample of a study of OX40 agonist ivuxolimab in advanced cancers. The repertoire was sequenced with immunoSEQ multiplex PCR; TCRdb's copy has only in-frame clones and lacks some. The sample lists over 95,000 clones; approximately 90% were seen once. The sequencing used CD4+ or CD8+ T cells sorted from blood, collected in a trial of the OX40 agonist ivuxolimab. Receptors originate from an adult with an advanced solid tumor such as melanoma, head and neck, liver or kidney cancer. Each CDR3 is given with its conserved first and last residue. D genes are given only for firm matches. For some rows the clone size is stated as once, few or many, or as a class when expanded; others skip it.

clone size	V gene	J gene	D gene	CDR3 protein	CDR3 DNA
.	TRBV5-1	TRBJ2-2	.	CASSLVGSPTGELFF	TGCGCCAGCAGCTTGGTTGGCAGCCCCACCGGGGAGCTGTTTTTT
once	TRBV7-8	TRBJ2-7	.	CASSLDYEQYF	TGTGCCAGCAGCTTAGACTACGAGCAGTACTTC
once	TRBV28	TRBJ1-2	.	CASSLSDRQNYGYTF	TGTGCCAGCAGCCTATCCGACAGGCAAAACTATGGCTACACCTTC
.	TRBV4-1	TRBJ2-7	.	CASSRGTFTDSSYEQYF	TGCGCCAGCAGCCGAGGGACCTTCACCGATAGCTCCTACGAGCAGTACTTC
.	TRBV7-2	TRBJ2-7	TRBD2	CASSPPGLAGIYEQYF	TGTGCCAGCAGCCCCCCGGGACTAGCGGGGATCTACGAGCAGTACTTC
.	TRBV12-5	TRBJ2-1	TRBD2	CASGLVLAGGNEQFF	TGTGCTAGTGGTTTGGTTCTAGCGGGGGGAAATGAGCAGTTCTTC
few	TRBV11-2	TRBJ2-7	.	CASSLGRSSEQYF	TGTGCCAGCAGCTTAGGAAGGTCTAGCGAGCAGTACTTC
.	TRBV6-5	TRBJ2-7	.	CASSQIGRLSEQYF	TGTGCCAGCAGTCAAATAGGGCGGCTCTCTGAGCAGTACTTC
.	TRBV4-2	TRBJ1-1	.	CASSPGEGPVIF	TGTGCCAGCAGCCCGGGCGAGGGGCCGGTGATTTTT
.	TRBV27	TRBJ1-4	.	CASSLLQGDEKLFF	TGTGCCAGCAGTTTATTACAGGGAGACGAAAAACTGTTTTTT
once	TRBV15	TRBJ1-6	TRBD1	CATSREVPLGQGNSPLHF	TGTGCCACCAGCAGAGAGGTTCCACTGGGACAGGGCAATTCACCCCTCCACTTT
.	TRBV28	TRBJ2-1	.	CASSLTGSSYNEQFF	TGTGCCAGCAGTTTAACGGGGAGCTCCTACAATGAGCAGTTCTTC
.	TRBV7-8	TRBJ2-7	.	CASSAVGSEQYF	TGTGCCAGCAGCGCGGTGGGGAGCGAGCAGTACTTC
.	TRBV18	TRBJ1-4	TRBD1	CASSPGQGATTLFF	TGTGCCAGCTCACCGGGACAGGGGGCGACGACACTGTTTTTT
.	TRBV5-6	TRBJ1-5	.	CASSLERRGQPQHF	TGTGCCAGCAGCTTGGAGCGGCGGGGCCAGCCCCAGCATTTT
.	TRBV18	TRBJ1-5	.	CASSPTDRYSNQPQHF	TGTGCCAGCTCACCGACCGACAGATATAGCAATCAGCCCCAGCATTTT
.	TRBV7-9	TRBJ1-4	.	CASSSSGIIAKLFF	TGTGCCAGCAGCTCCAGCGGGATCATTGCAAAACTGTTTTTT
.	TRBV30	TRBJ2-2	.	CAWSPGTHRTGELFF	TGTGCCTGGAGTCCCGGGACACATCGGACTGGGGAGCTGTTTTTT
.	TRBV6-1	TRBJ2-7	.	CASSEGQTTPPNEQYF	TGTGCCAGCAGTGAGGGACAAACGACGCCCCCGAACGAGCAGTACTTC
once	TRBV7-2	TRBJ1-2	TRBD1	CASSSTGTGWGYTF	TGTGCCAGCAGCTCCACCGGGACAGGTTGGGGCTACACCTTC
.	TRBV6-6	TRBJ2-7	.	CASRQGRYEQYF	TGTGCCAGCAGGCAGGGGAGGTACGAGCAGTACTTC
.	TRBV5-5	TRBJ1-2	.	CASSPESGTRYTF	TGTGCCAGCAGCCCCGAGTCCGGAACGCGCTACACCTTC
.	TRBV27	TRBJ1-2	TRBD1	CASSLSRGLSGYTF	TGTGCCAGCAGTTTATCGAGGGGGCTATCTGGCTACACCTTC
.	TRBV2	TRBJ2-2	TRBD1	CAVPGTGLSIGELFF	TGTGCCGTACCCGGGACAGGGCTAAGCATCGGGGAGCTGTTTTTT
.	TRBV6-5	TRBJ1-2	.	CASSRTGTAYGYTF	TGTGCCAGCAGTCGTACCGGGACGGCCTATGGCTACACCTTC
.	TRBV10-3	TRBJ1-1	.	CAISERGADTEAFF	TGTGCCATCAGTGAACGGGGAGCCGACACTGAAGCTTTCTTT